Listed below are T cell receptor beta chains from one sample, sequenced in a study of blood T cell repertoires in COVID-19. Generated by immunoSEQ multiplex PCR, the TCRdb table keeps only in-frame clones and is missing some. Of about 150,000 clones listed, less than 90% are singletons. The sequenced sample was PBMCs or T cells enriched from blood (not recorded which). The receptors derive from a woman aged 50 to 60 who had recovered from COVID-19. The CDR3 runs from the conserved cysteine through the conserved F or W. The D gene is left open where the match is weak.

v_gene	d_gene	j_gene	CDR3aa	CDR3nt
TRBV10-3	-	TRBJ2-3	CAISFGSSTDTQYF	TGTGCCATCAGTTTTGGGAGTAGCACAGATACGCAGTATTTT
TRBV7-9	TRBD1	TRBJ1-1	CASSSTDRVTEAFF	TGTGCCAGCAGCTCTACGGACAGGGTGACTGAAGCTTTCTTT
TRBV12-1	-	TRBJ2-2	CASSFGPTSGSLVDTGELFF	TGTGCCAGCAGCTTTGGTCCGACTAGCGGGAGTCTAGTCGACACCGGGGAGCTGTTTTTT
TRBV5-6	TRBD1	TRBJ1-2	CASSSGQGGGYYGYTF	TGTGCCAGCAGCTCAGGACAGGGAGGGGGATACTATGGCTACACCTTC
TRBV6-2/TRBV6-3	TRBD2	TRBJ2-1	CASSSQTSGTYNEQFF	TGTGCCAGCAGTTCACAGACTAGCGGGACCTACAATGAGCAGTTCTTC
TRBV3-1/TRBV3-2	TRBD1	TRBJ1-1	CASSQEDRANTEAFF	TGTGCCAGCAGCCAAGAAGACAGGGCGAACACTGAAGCTTTCTTT
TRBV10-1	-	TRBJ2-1	CASSPGRGDYNEQFF	TGCGCCAGCAGTCCCGGCAGGGGGGACTACAATGAGCAGTTCTTC
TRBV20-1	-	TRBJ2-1	CSAHHLNEQFF	TGCAGTGCCCATCATCTAAATGAGCAGTTCTTC
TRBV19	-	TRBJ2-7	CASSMAGRGFNEQYF	TGTGCCAGTAGTATGGCCGGAAGGGGGTTTAACGAGCAGTACTTC
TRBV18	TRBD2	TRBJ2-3	CASSPPGLAGTDTQYF	TGTGCCAGCTCACCTCCGGGACTAGCGGGGACCGATACGCAGTATTTT
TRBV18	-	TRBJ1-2	CASSPSGGGVRYGYTF	TGTGCCAGCTCACCCTCCGGAGGAGGGGTTCGATATGGCTACACCTTC
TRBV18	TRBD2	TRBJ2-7	CASSPGRAGTYEQYF	TGTGCCAGCTCACCGGGGAGGGCGGGGACCTACGAGCAGTACTTC
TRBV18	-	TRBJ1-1	CASSPGRAWTEAFF	TGTGCCAGCTCACCAGGCAGGGCATGGACTGAAGCTTTCTTT
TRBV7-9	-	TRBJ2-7	CASSLLAGSSYEQYF	TGTGCCAGCAGCTTACTCGCAGGCTCCTCCTACGAGCAGTACTTC